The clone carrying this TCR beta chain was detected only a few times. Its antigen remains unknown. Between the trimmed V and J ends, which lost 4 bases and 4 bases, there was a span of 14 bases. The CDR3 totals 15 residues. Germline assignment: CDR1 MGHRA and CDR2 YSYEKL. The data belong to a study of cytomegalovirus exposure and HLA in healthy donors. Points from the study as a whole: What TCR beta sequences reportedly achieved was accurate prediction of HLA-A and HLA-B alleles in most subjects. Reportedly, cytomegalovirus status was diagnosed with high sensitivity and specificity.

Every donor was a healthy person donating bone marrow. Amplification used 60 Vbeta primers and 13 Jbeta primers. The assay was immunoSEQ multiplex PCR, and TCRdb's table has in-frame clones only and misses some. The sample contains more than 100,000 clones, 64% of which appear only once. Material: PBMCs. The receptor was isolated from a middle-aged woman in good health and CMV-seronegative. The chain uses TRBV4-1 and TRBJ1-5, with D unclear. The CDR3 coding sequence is TGCGCCAGCAGCCGGATGAGAGGGCAGAATCAGCCCCAGCATTTT. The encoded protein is CASSRMRGQNQPQHF.